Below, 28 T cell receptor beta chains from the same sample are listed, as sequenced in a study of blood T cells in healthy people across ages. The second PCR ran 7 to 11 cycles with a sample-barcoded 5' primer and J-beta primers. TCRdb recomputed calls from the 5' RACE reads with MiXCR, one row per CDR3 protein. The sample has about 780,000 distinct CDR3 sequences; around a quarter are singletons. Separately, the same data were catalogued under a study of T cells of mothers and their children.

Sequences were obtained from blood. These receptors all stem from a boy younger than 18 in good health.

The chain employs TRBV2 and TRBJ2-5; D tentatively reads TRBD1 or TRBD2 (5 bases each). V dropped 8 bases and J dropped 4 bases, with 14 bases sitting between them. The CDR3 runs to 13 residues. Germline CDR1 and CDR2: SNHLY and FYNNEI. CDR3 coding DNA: TGTGCCAGCGATAAAGAGAGGGGAGAGACCCAGTACTTC. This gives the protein CASDKERGETQYF.

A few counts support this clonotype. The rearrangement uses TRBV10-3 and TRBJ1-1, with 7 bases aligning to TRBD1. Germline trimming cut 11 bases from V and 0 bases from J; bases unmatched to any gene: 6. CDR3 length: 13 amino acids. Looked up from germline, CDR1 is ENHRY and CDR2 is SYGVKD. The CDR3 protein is CASMDRLNTEAFF. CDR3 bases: TGTGCCTCGATGGACAGGCTGAACACTGAAGCTTTCTTT.

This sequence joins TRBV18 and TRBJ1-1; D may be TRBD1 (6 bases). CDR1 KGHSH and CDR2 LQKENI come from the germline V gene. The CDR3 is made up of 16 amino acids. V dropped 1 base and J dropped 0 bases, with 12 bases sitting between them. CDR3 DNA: TGTGCCAGCTCACCACTTAATACAGGGTTGAACACTGAAGCTTTCTTT. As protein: CASSPLNTGLNTEAFF.

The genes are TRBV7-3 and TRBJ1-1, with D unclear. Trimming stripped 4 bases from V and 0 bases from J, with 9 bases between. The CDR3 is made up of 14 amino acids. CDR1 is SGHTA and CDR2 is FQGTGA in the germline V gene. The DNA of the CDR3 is TGTGCCAGCAGCTCATCCTCAATGAACACTGAAGCTTTCTTT. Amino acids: CASSSSSMNTEAFF.

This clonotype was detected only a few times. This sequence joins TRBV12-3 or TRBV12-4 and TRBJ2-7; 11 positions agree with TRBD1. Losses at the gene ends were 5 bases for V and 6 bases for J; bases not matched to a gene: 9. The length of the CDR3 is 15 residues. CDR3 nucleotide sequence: TGTGCCAGCAGTGAACACGCCGGGACAGGGGGCGAGCAGTACTTC. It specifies CASSEHAGTGGEQYF.

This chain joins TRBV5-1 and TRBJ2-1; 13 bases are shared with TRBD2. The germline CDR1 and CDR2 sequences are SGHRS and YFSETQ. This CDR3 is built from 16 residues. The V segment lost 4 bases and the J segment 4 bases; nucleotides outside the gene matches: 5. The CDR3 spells CASSRTSGGRYNEQFF. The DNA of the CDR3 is TGCGCCAGCAGCAGGACTAGCGGGGGTCGTTACAATGAGCAGTTCTTC.

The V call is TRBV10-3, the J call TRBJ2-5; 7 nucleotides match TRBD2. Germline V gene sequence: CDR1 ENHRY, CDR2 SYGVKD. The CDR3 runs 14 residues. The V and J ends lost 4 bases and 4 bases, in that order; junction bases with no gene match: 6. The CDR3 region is CAISGLAFRETQYF. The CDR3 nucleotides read TGTGCCATCAGTGGACTAGCTTTCCGAGAGACCCAGTACTTC.

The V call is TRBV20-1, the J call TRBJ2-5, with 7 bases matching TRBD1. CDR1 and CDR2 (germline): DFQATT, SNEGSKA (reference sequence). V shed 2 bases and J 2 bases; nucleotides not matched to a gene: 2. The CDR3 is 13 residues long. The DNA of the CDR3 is TGCAGTGCTAGACCGGGACAGCAAGAGACCCAGTACTTC. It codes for CSARPGQQETQYF.

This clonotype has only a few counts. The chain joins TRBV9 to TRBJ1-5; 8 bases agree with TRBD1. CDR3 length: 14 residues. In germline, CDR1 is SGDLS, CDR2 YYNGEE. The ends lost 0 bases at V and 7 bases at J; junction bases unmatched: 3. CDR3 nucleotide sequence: TGTGCCAGCAGCGTAGGGACAGGGCTACAGCCCCAGCATTTT. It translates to CASSVGTGLQPQHF. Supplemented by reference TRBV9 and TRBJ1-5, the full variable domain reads DSGVTQTPKHLITATGQRVTLRCSPRSGDLSVYWYQQSLDQGLQFLIQYYNGEERAKGNILERFSAQQFPDLHSELNLSSLELGDSALYFCASSVGTGLQPQHFGDGTRLSIL.

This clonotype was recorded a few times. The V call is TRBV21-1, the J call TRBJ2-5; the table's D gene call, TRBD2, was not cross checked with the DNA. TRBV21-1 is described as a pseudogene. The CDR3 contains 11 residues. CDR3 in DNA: TGTGCCAGCAGCCGGAGGCCGGCCCAGTACTTC. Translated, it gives CASSRRPAQYF.

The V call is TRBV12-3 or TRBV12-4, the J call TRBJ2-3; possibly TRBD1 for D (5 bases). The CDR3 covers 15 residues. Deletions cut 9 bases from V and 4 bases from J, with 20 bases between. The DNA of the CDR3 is TGTGCCAGTCGAAGCCGGACCGACAGAGCAGATACGCAGTATTTT. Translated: CASRSRTDRADTQYF.

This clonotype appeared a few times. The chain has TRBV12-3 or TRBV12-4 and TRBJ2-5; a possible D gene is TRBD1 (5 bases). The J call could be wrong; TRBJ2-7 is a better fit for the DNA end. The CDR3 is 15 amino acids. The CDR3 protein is CASSLQGPRSYEQYF. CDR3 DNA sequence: TGTGCCAGCAGCCTCCAGGGTCCTAGAAGCTACGAGCAGTACTTC.

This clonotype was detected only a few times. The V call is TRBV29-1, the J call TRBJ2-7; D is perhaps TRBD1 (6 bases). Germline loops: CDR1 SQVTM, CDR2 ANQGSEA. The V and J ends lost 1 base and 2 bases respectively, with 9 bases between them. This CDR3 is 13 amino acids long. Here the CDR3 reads CSVEGTVTYEQYF. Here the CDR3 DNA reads TGCAGCGTTGAAGGGACAGTTACCTACGAGCAGTACTTC.

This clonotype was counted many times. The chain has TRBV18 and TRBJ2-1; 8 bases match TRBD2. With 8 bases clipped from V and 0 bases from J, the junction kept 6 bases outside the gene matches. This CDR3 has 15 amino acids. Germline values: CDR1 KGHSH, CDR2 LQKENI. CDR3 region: CASSPGTSSYNEQFF. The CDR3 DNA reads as TGTGCCAGCAGCCCGGGGACTAGCTCCTACAATGAGCAGTTCTTC. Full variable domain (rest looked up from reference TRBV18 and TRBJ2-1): NAGVMQNPRHLVRRRGQEARLRCSPMKGHSHVYWYRQLPEEGLKFMVYLQKENIIDESGMPKERFSAEFPKEGPSILRIQQVVRGDSAAYFCASSPGTSSYNEQFFGPGTRLTVL.

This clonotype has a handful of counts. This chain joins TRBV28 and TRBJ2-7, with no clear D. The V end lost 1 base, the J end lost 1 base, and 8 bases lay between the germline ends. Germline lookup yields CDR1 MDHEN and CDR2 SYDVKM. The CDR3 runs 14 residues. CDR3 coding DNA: TGTGCCAGCAGTTTATTTGGCAGTTCCTACGAGCAGTACTTC. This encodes CASSLFGSSYEQYF.

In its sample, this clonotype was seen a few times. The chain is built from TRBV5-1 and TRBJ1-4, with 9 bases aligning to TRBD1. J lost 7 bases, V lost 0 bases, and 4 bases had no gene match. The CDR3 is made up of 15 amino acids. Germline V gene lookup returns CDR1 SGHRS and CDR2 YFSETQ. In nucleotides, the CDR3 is TGCGCCAGCAGCTTGGGAGCGGGACAGGGTGAAAAACTGTTTTTT. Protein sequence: CASSLGAGQGEKLFF.

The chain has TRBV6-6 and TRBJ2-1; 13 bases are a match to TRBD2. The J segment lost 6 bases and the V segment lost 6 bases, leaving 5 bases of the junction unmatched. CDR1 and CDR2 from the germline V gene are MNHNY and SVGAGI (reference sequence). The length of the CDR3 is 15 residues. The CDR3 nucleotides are TGTGCCAGCAGCCACGGACTAGCGGGGGTCAATGAGCAGTTCTTC. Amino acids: CASSHGLAGVNEQFF.

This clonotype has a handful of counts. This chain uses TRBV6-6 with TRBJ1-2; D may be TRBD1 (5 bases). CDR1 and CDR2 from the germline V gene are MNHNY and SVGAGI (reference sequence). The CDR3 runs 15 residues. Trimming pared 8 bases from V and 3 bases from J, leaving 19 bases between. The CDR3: CASVFQGPLDYGYTF. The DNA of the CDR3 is TGTGCCAGCGTCTTCCAGGGTCCTCTCGACTATGGCTACACCTTC.

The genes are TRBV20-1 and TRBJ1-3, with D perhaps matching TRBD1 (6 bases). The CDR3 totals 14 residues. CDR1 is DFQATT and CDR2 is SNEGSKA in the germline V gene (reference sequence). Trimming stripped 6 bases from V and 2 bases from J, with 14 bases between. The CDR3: CSARTEAAGNTIYF. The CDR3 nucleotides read TGCAGTGCGAGGACAGAAGCCGCTGGAAACACCATATATTTT.

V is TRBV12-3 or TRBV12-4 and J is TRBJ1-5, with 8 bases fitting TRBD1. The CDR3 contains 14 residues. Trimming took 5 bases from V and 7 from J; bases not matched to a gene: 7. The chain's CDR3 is CASSPQGGSQPQHF. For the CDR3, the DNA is TGTGCCAGCAGTCCACAGGGGGGATCACAGCCCCAGCATTTT.

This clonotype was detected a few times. As DNA, the CDR3 is TGTGCCAGCAGCCAAGTCCTAAAACAGGGGCCCCACGAGCAGTACTTC. Residues: CASSQVLKQGPHEQYF. The chain uses TRBV3-1 and TRBJ2-7; 7 bases match TRBD1. V trimming: 1 base; J trimming: 5 bases; junction bases outside the gene matches: 11. CDR1 LGHDT and CDR2 YNNKEL come from the germline V gene (reference sequence). This CDR3 comprises 16 residues.

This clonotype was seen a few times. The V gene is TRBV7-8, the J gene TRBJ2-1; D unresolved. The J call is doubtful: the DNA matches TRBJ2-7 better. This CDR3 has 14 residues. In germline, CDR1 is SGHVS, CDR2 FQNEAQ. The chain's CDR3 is CASSLLGKSYEQYF. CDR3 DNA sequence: TGTGCCAGCAGCTTATTGGGGAAATCCTACGAGCAGTACTTC.

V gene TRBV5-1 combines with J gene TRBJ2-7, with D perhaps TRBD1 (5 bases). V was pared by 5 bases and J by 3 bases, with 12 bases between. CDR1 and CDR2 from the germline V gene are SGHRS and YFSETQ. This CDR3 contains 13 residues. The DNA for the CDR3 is TGCGCCAGCAGATCCCATAGGGGCTACGAGCAGTACTTC. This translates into CASRSHRGYEQYF.

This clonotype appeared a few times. Written as DNA, the CDR3 is TGTGCCAGCTGGACTAGCGACTACGAGCAGTACTTC. Its protein product is CASWTSDYEQYF. The chain links TRBV6-2 or TRBV6-3 to TRBJ2-5; 9 nucleotides match TRBD2. The J call may be wrong; the DNA end is better matched by TRBJ2-7. Germline V gene lookup returns CDR1 MNHEY and CDR2 SVGEGT. The CDR3 is 12 amino acids.

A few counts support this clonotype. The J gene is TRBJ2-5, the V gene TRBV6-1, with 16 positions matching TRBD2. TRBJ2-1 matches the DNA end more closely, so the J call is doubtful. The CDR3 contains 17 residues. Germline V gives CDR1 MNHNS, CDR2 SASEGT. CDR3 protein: CASNLRGTSGGVNEQFF. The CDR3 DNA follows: TGTGCCAGCAACCTACGTGGGACTAGCGGGGGGGTGAATGAGCAGTTCTTC.

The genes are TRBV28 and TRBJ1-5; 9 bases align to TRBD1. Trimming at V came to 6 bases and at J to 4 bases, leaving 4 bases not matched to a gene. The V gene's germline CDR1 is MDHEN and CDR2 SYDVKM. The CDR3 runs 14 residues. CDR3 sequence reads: CASSVGQGNQPQHF. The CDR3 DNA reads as TGTGCCAGCAGCGTCGGACAGGGGAATCAGCCCCAGCATTTT.

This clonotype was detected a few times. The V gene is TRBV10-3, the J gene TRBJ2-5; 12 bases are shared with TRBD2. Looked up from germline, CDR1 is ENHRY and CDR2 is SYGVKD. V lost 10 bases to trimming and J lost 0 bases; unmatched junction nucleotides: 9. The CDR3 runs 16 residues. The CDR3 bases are TGTGCCACAAGCGGCGGACTAGCGGGGTACCAAGAGACCCAGTACTTC. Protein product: CATSGGLAGYQETQYF.

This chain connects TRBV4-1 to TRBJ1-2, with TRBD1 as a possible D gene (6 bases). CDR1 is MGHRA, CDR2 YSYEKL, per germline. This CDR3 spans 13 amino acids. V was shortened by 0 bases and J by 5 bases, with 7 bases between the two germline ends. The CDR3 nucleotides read TGCGCCAGCAGCCAAGATCAGGGGTATGGCTACACCTTC. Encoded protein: CASSQDQGYGYTF.